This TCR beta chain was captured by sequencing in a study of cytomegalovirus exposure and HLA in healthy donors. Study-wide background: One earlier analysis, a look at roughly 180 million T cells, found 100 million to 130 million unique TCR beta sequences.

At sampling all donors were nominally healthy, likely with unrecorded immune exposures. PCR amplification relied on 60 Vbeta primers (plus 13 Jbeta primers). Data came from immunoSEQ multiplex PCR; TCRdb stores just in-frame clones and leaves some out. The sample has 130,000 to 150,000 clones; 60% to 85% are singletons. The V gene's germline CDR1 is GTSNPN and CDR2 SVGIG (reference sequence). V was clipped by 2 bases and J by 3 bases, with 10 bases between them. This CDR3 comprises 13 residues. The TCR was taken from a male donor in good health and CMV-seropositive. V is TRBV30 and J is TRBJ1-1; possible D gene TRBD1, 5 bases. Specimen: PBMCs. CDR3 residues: CAWSWTGDTEAFF. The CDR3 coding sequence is TGTGCCTGGAGTTGGACGGGGGACACTGAAGCTTTCTTT.